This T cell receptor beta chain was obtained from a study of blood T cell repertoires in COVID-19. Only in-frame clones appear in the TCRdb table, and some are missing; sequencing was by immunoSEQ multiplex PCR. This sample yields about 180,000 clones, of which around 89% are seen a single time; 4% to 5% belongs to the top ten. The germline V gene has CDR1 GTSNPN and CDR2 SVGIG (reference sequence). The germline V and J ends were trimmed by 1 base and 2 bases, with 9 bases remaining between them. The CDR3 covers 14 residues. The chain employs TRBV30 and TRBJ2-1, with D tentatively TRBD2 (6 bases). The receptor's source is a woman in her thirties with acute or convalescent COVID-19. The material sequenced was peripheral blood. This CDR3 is CAWSDTGAYNEQFF. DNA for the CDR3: TGTGCCTGGAGTGATACGGGAGCCTACAATGAGCAGTTCTTC.